This entry lists 5 T cell receptor beta chains sequenced from one sample in a study of shared clonotypes between healthy human individuals. Libraries were prepared by immunoSEQ multiplex PCR; TCRdb keeps only in-frame clonotypes and omits some of them. The sample lists about 99,000 clones, roughly half occurring once. Sequenced input: PBMCs. The receptors derive from a woman aged 35 to 49 in good health. Some clones in this sample may be carry-over from other donors' samples.

This clone was picked up many times. The J gene is TRBJ2-5, the V gene TRBV5-1, with D possibly matching TRBD2 (5 bases). The CDR3 extends over 15 amino acids. V was cut by 0 bases and J by 4 bases, with 13 bases left in between. From germline, CDR1 is SGHRS and CDR2 YFSETQ. DNA for the CDR3: TGCGCCAGCAGCTTGGGGGCGGGCCACGGAGAGACCCAGTACTTC. Protein product: CASSLGAGHGETQYF.

The chain employs TRBV18 and TRBJ1-2, with 11 bases fitting TRBD1. Germline V gene lookup returns CDR1 KGHSH and CDR2 LQKENI. This CDR3 is 16 amino acids long. Trimming cost V 5 bases and J 2 bases; bases outside gene matches: 7. CDR3 DNA: TGTGCCAGCTCATCGGTTGGGACAGGGGGAAACTATGGCTACACCTTC. It is translated as CASSSVGTGGNYGYTF.

J is TRBJ2-5 and V is TRBV5-6, with 8 bases matching TRBD2. V shed 3 bases and J 5 bases; nucleotides not matched to a gene: 9. The CDR3 has 15 amino acids. Looked up from germline, CDR1 is SGHDT and CDR2 is YYEEEE. Here the CDR3 DNA reads TGTGCCAGCAGCTCCGAAGGGGCGGGAGGTGAGACCCAGTACTTC. Translation: CASSSEGAGGETQYF.

Comments on this clone: A much larger clone differs from this one at a single base, so this may be a read error. V gene TRBV7-3 combines with J gene TRBJ2-5, with TRBD2 matching 10 bases. Germline lookup yields CDR1 SGHTA and CDR2 FQGTGA. With V trimmed by 2 bases and J by 5 bases, 5 bases remained unmatched. The CDR3 spans 15 residues. CDR3 sequence reads: CASSLGLAGAETQYF. The CDR3 nucleotides are TGTGCCAGCAGCTTAGGGCTAGCGGGAGCGGAGACCCAGTACTTC.

This clone appeared a few times. The rearrangement uses TRBV6-5 and TRBJ2-1; the match to TRBD2 covers 12 bases. The CDR3 consists of 15 residues. Germline CDR1 MNHEY, CDR2 SVGAGI. Trimming at V came to 5 bases and at J to 8 bases, leaving 7 bases not matched to a gene. The CDR3 is CASSLSSGRGYEQFF. CDR3 nucleotide sequence: TGTGCCAGCAGTCTCTCTAGCGGGAGGGGGTATGAGCAGTTCTTC.